This is a list of T cell receptor beta chains from one sample in a study of patients and donors after allogeneic stem cell transplantation. Using its own MiXCR run on the RT-PCR reads, TCRdb lists one record per CDR3 protein. The sample records around 82,000 distinct CDR3 sequences, 4% to 5% being singletons. Sequencing was carried out using blood, either unsorted or a sorted T cell fraction (not recorded which). These receptors were obtained from a human donor who was either an allogeneic HSCT recipient or a stem cell or donor lymphocyte infusion donor (not recorded which). It is not recorded whose cells these are; they may come from a transplant donor. Each CDR3 is given without its conserved first and last residue. A D gene is named only where the DNA matches it firmly.

d_call,v_call,cdr3_length,j_call,cdr3_aa
NA,TRBV3-1,15,TRBJ1-6,ASSQGSGTGYNSPLH
TRBD1,TRBV4-2,13,TRBJ2-3,ASSQDSQGANTQY
TRBD2,TRBV20-1,11,TRBJ2-2,SAGGLVGGELF
NA,TRBV9,14,TRBJ1-3,ASSPRTAGPGNTIY
NA,TRBV27,12,TRBJ2-6,ASSFSAGANVLT
TRBD1,TRBV25-1,11,TRBJ1-3,ASTTGGGNTIY
NA,TRBV20-1,12,TRBJ2-7,SAPPGRSGYEQY
TRBD1,TRBV19,15,TRBJ1-2,ASSIDPGQGIYYGYT
TRBD1,TRBV7-9,15,TRBJ1-1,ASSPPSGGTGVTEAF
NA,TRBV29-1,11,TRBJ1-1,SVALGSNTEAF
TRBD1,TRBV28,12,TRBJ2-7,ASNPGDRMYEQY
TRBD1,TRBV20-1,12,TRBJ1-6,SASRGTENSPLH
TRBD1,TRBV6-2/TRBV6-3,13,TRBJ1-2,ASRPETGFSYGYT
TRBD1,TRBV2,13,TRBJ2-7,ASSERGQGPYEQY
TRBD2,TRBV10-3,13,TRBJ2-1,AITRDSGGPNEQF
NA,TRBV10-2,13,TRBJ2-2,ASSDGLSNTGELF
NA,TRBV20-1,13,TRBJ2-3,SAAPGEGGSDTQY
NA,TRBV5-4,13,TRBJ2-1,ASRPERGSYNEQF
NA,TRBV24-1,15,TRBJ2-1,ATSDFRQGLSYNEQF
TRBD1,TRBV19,12,TRBJ1-1,ASKTTDRDTEAF
NA,TRBV27,13,TRBJ2-7,ASSPSLALAYEQY
NA,TRBV5-1,14,TRBJ2-3,ASSLYRDLGTDTQY
NA,TRBV20-1,9,TRBJ1-2,SARDNYGYT
NA,TRBV20-1,10,TRBJ2-7,SAAQGKYEQY
NA,TRBV7-2,10,TRBJ2-3,ASSARGYTQY
NA,TRBV9,12,TRBJ1-1,ASSGKGSNTEAF
TRBD1,TRBV4-2,14,TRBJ2-7,ASSQAETGGSYEQY
NA,TRBV2,9,TRBJ1-1,ASSAPRKAF
NA,TRBV5-1,12,TRBJ2-3,ASIRGQSTDTQY
NA,TRBV7-9,8,TRBJ1-1,ASGDLEAF
NA,TRBV7-8,12,TRBJ1-1,ASSPGLIGDEAF
NA,TRBV24-1,12,TRBJ1-5,ATSAGSSNQPQH
TRBD1,TRBV28,12,TRBJ1-1,ASRGGTGTAEAI
NA,TRBV2,10,TRBJ1-2,ASKRGDYGYT
NA,TRBV5-5,14,TRBJ2-5,ASSLGAQGPQETQY
NA,TRBV20-1,13,TRBJ2-1,SARLFGGPYNEQF
NA,TRBV12-3/TRBV12-4,11,TRBJ1-5,ASSQGNSQPQH
TRBD2,TRBV9,14,TRBJ2-3,ASSVGLAGAGDTQY
TRBD2,TRBV29-1,13,TRBJ2-5,SVATSGGAGETQY
NA,TRBV7-4,10,TRBJ2-1,ASSYLNNEQF
NA,TRBV20-1,12,TRBJ1-5,SASSRTHNQPQH
TRBD1,TRBV2,14,TRBJ2-1,ATDRGIGSSYNEQF
NA,TRBV20-1,13,TRBJ1-4,SARDQGSSDEKLF
NA,TRBV29-1,12,TRBJ2-2,SVDGTGNTGELF
NA,TRBV28,10,TRBJ1-5,ASGTGNQPQH
TRBD2,TRBV7-3,14,TRBJ2-1,ASSFLASGRAGEQF
TRBD2,TRBV12-3/TRBV12-4,11,TRBJ2-7,ASSLAGAYEQY
NA,TRBV5-1,12,TRBJ1-6,ASRTGTYNSPLH
NA,TRBV7-9,14,TRBJ1-2,ASSLAGQRSINGYT
NA,TRBV7-3,14,TRBJ2-1,ASSLAPGHSYNEQF
TRBD1,TRBV28,13,TRBJ2-4,ASSLGTGKKNIQY
TRBD1,TRBV4-1,16,TRBJ2-5,ASSQDLPSGTGGETLY
NA,TRBV4-1,16,TRBJ1-5,ASSPQADKWLGNQPQH
NA,TRBV21-1,12,TRBJ2-3,ASSNCGSTDTQY
TRBD2,TRBV9,16,TRBJ2-1,ASSVAPTGTSGGWGQF